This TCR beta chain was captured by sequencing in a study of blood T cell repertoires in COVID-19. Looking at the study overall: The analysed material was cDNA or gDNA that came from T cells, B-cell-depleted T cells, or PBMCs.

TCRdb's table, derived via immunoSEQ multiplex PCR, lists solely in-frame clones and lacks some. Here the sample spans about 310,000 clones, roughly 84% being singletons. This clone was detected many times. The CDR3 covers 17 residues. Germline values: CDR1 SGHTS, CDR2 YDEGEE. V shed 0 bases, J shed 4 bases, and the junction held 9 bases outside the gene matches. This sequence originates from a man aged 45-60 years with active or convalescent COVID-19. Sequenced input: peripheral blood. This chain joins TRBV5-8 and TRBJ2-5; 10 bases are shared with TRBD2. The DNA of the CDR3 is TGTGCCAGCAGCTTGGGGTCGGCTAGCGGGAGAGGAGAGACCCAGTACTTC. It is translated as CASSLGSASGRGETQYF.